Listed below are T cell receptor beta chains from one sample, sequenced in a study of T-cell memory formation after mild COVID-19. TCRdb redid the calling of the 5' RACE reads with MiXCR, one entry per CDR3 protein. The sample has about 360,000 distinct CDR3 sequences; 13% to 15% are singletons. What was sequenced was PBMCs or a T cell subset sorted from them (not recorded which). These receptors were taken from a man aged 18 to 35 who had mild COVID-19 (a few samples of this study predate the infection). Cell type and time point are not known. Each CDR3 is given with its conserved first and last residue. The D gene is left open where the match is weak. Size values are once, few and many counts, or a class for expanded clones, and some rows have none.

abundance | j_gene | v_gene | d_gene | CDR3nt | CDR3aa
- | TRBJ2-7 | TRBV11-2 | - | TGTGCCAGCCGTCAAGCGGGACAGAAGACCTACGAGCAGTACTTC | CASRQAGQKTYEQYF
few | TRBJ1-2 | TRBV7-8 | - | TGTGCCAGCAGCTTAGTTGGGGCCAACTATGGCTACACCTTC | CASSLVGANYGYTF
many | TRBJ1-6 | TRBV6-2/TRBV6-3 | - | TGTGCCAGCAGTTACCGGGGATCGGGGAATTCACCCCTCCACTTT | CASSYRGSGNSPLHF
- | TRBJ1-6 | TRBV7-2 | - | TGTGCCAGCAGCTTATTCCCCAGGGGCAATTCACCCCTCCACTTT | CASSLFPRGNSPLHF
few | TRBJ2-4 | TRBV21-1 | - | TGTGCCAGCAGCAATTACAGGGGGCGCGAAAACATTCAGTACTTC | CASSNYRGRENIQYF
many | TRBJ2-7 | TRBV7-9 | - | TGTGCCAGCAGCCCCCGGGTCCACGAGCAGTACTTC | CASSPRVHEQYF
- | TRBJ2-1 | TRBV3-1 | - | TGTGCCAGCAGCCCTCATCCCGGGAACAATGAGCAGTTCTTC | CASSPHPGNNEQFF
- | TRBJ1-1 | TRBV12-3/TRBV12-4 | - | TGTGCCAGCAGTGTGGGGAACACTGAAGCTTTCTTT | CASSVGNTEAFF
few | TRBJ1-1 | TRBV11-2 | - | TGTGCCAGCAGCCCCTCCCGGGGGAGCACTGAAGCTTTCTTT | CASSPSRGSTEAFF
few | TRBJ1-1 | TRBV29-1 | - | TGCAGCGTTGACCACGGAAACACTGAAGCTTTCTTT | CSVDHGNTEAFF
few | TRBJ2-3 | TRBV5-1 | TRBD2 | TGCGCCAGCAGGCCTTTAGCGGGGGGGCGCACAGATACGCAGTATTTT | CASRPLAGGRTDTQYF
- | TRBJ2-1 | TRBV7-9 | TRBD1 | TGTGCCAGCAGCCAACGGACAGGCGCCCTCAGTGAGCAGTTCTTC | CASSQRTGALSEQFF
- | TRBJ1-4 | TRBV5-1 | - | TGCGCCAGCAGCTTGGGACGCCTGGGTAATGAAAAACTGTTTTTT | CASSLGRLGNEKLFF
few | TRBJ2-3 | TRBV10-3 | TRBD2 | TGTGCCATCAGTGGATCAGCGGGAGAGGGGGGGCTGGATACGCAGTATTTT | CAISGSAGEGGLDTQYF
- | TRBJ2-1 | TRBV7-3 | - | TGTGCCAGCAGCCAGTCGACGGCCGAAGAGCAGTTCTTC | CASSQSTAEEQFF
many | TRBJ2-7 | TRBV9 | TRBD1 | TGTGCCAGCAGCCCCAGTGGACAGGGGGCTGACGAGCAGTACTTC | CASSPSGQGADEQYF
few | TRBJ2-6 | TRBV27 | - | TGTGCCAGCAGTGTACAGAGCTCTGGGGCCAACGTCCTGACTTTC | CASSVQSSGANVLTF
- | TRBJ1-5 | TRBV2 | - | TGTGCCAGCGGTTGGGACAGCAATCAGCCCCAGCATTTT | CASGWDSNQPQHF
many | TRBJ2-5 | TRBV20-1 | - | TGCAGTGCTAGAGATCGCTCGCCTAGGGCCCAGTACTTC | CSARDRSPRAQYF
- | TRBJ2-3 | TRBV3-1 | TRBD2 | TGTGCCAGCAGCCAAGGGACTAGCGGGGTACAGGGTACGCAGTATTTT | CASSQGTSGVQGTQYF
- | TRBJ2-1 | TRBV7-8 | - | TGTGCCAGCAGCTTAGATAGGGTAGCATACGATGAGCAGTTCTTC | CASSLDRVAYDEQFF
- | TRBJ2-1 | TRBV5-5 | - | TGTGCCAGCAGCTTGGAGAGTAGCTCCTACAATGAGCAGTTCTTC | CASSLESSSYNEQFF
few | TRBJ2-2 | TRBV18 | - | TGTGCCAGCTCGTCCCCAGCTGGCACCGGGGAGCTGTTTTTT | CASSSPAGTGELFF
once | TRBJ2-5 | TRBV4-1 | - | TGCGCCAGCAGCCGAGATTTTAAGACCCAGTACTTC | CASSRDFKTQYF
- | TRBJ2-1 | TRBV4-2 | - | TGTGCCAGCAGCCACCGACGGAGCAGGAGCTCCTACAATGAGCAGTTCTTC | CASSHRRSRSSYNEQFF
- | TRBJ2-3 | TRBV7-6 | TRBD1 | TGTGCCAGCAGCTCGGGACAGAGGCGATACACAGATACGCAGTATTTT | CASSSGQRRYTDTQYF
- | TRBJ1-1 | TRBV7-8 | - | TGTGCCACCGTCGGGAACACTGAAGCTTTCTTT | CATVGNTEAFF
few | TRBJ1-6 | TRBV20-1 | - | TGCAGTGCTCCGACAGAAAATAATTCACCCCTCCACTTT | CSAPTENNSPLHF
few | TRBJ1-5 | TRBV28 | TRBD1 | TGTGCCAGCAGATCACCACAGGGGGCCCAGCATTTT | CASRSPQGAQHF
few | TRBJ2-3 | TRBV11-2 | - | TGTGCCAGCAGCTTAGATCTCGGCTCCCGAAGCACAGATACGCAGTATTTT | CASSLDLGSRSTDTQYF
many | TRBJ1-6 | TRBV25-1 | - | TGTGCCAGCAGTGAAAAGGATTCCTATAATTCACCCCTCCACTTT | CASSEKDSYNSPLHF
- | TRBJ2-2 | TRBV6-5 | - | TGTGCCAGCAGTTTCGGCCAGAGCACCGGGGAGCTGTTTTTT | CASSFGQSTGELFF
- | TRBJ1-5 | TRBV9 | - | TGTGCCAGCAGCGTAGGGTCTCGAGGAGATCAGCCCCAGCATTTT | CASSVGSRGDQPQHF
many | TRBJ2-1 | TRBV5-1 | TRBD2 | TGCGCCAGCAGCTTGGCCGGTTTAGCGGGAGCGTACAATGAGCAGTTCTTC | CASSLAGLAGAYNEQFF
- | TRBJ1-5 | TRBV7-2 | - | TGTGCCAGCAGCTTGACGGCACCGAACCAGCCCCAGCATTTT | CASSLTAPNQPQHF
- | TRBJ2-2 | TRBV6-1 | TRBD2 | TGTGCCAGCAGTGAATCGCGGGGGAGGGGACCGACCACCGGGGAGCTGTTTTTT | CASSESRGRGPTTGELFF
few | TRBJ2-1 | TRBV7-6 | - | TGTGCCAGCAGCCAGGGACTGGGGGGAAACAATGAGCAGTTCTTC | CASSQGLGGNNEQFF
- | TRBJ2-1 | TRBV15 | - | TGTGCCACCAGCAGAGGGGGCGACTACAATGAGCAGTTCTTC | CATSRGGDYNEQFF
- | TRBJ2-7 | TRBV7-2 | - | TGTGCCAGCAGCCCCCCAGGGGAGGGCTTGGGGCAGTACTTC | CASSPPGEGLGQYF
- | TRBJ2-2 | TRBV7-9 | - | TGTGCCAGCAGCCTCAGACGGGGAGACACCGGGGAGCTGTTTTTT | CASSLRRGDTGELFF
few | TRBJ1-1 | TRBV7-2 | TRBD1 | TGTGCCAGCAGCCCAGGGGGTTCAAGGGCTGAAGCTTTCTTT | CASSPGGSRAEAFF
- | TRBJ2-3 | TRBV5-1 | TRBD2 | TGCGCCAGCAGCTTGCTAGCGGGGGCCCCCTCTAGCACAGATACGCAGTATTTT | CASSLLAGAPSSTDTQYF
few | TRBJ1-5 | TRBV30 | - | TGTGCCTGGACGGTGGCGGGCAATCAGCCCCAGCATTTT | CAWTVAGNQPQHF
few | TRBJ1-2 | TRBV5-1 | TRBD1 | TGCGCCAGCAGCGGGACTCCGGACACCTCAGGGGGCTATGGCTACACCTTC | CASSGTPDTSGGYGYTF
- | TRBJ1-1 | TRBV12-3/TRBV12-4 | TRBD1 | TGTGCCAGCAGTTTCGGCAGGGGGCCCACTGAAGCTTTCTTT | CASSFGRGPTEAFF
many | TRBJ2-1 | TRBV12-3/TRBV12-4 | - | TGTGCCAGCAGGCCCCGGGGGAGCTCCTACAATGAGCAGTTCTTC | CASRPRGSSYNEQFF
- | TRBJ2-2 | TRBV3-1 | - | TGTGCCAGCAGCCAAGATCGGGGTTTCGCCGGGGAGCTGTTTTTT | CASSQDRGFAGELFF
- | TRBJ1-2 | TRBV20-1 | - | TGCAGTGCTGGACCCGGCTACGGGAAAGGCTACACCTTC | CSAGPGYGKGYTF
few | TRBJ2-2 | TRBV12-3/TRBV12-4 | - | TGTGCCAGCACGATTAGCGGGAACACCGGGGAGCTGTTTTTT | CASTISGNTGELFF
- | TRBJ1-2 | TRBV14 | - | TGTGCCAGCAGCCAAGAGGTTATGGGGGACTGGCATGGCTACACCTTC | CASSQEVMGDWHGYTF
few | TRBJ1-1 | TRBV5-1 | - | TGCGCCAGCAGCGTATTAGGTTATACGGGCACTGAAGCTTTCTTT | CASSVLGYTGTEAFF
- | TRBJ2-7 | TRBV9 | - | TGTGCCAGCAGGGACTATAGAGGCGACGAAGGGTACTTC | CASRDYRGDEGYF
few | TRBJ1-1 | TRBV6-6 | - | TGTGCCAGCAGTTACGGAAGGGGAGTTTTGGGTACTGAAGCTTTCTTT | CASSYGRGVLGTEAFF
few | TRBJ2-3 | TRBV5-1 | - | TGCGCCAGCAGCCTAAACAGGGCCGGCACAGATACGCAGTATTTT | CASSLNRAGTDTQYF
few | TRBJ2-7 | TRBV20-1 | TRBD2 | TGCAGTGCTGGCCCTAGCGGGGTCCGCTCCTACGAGCAGTACTTC | CSAGPSGVRSYEQYF
few | TRBJ1-6 | TRBV2 | TRBD1 | TGTGCCAGCAGGGGGGACAGTCATAATTCACCCCTCCACTTT | CASRGDSHNSPLHF
- | TRBJ1-3 | TRBV10-3 | - | TGTGCCATCAGTGAAACAGGGCTCCTAAACACCATATATTTT | CAISETGLLNTIYF
once | TRBJ1-2 | TRBV28 | - | TGTGCCAGCACCCTAGGGCCGGGGAAAGGCTATGGCTACACCTTC | CASTLGPGKGYGYTF
- | TRBJ2-2 | TRBV15 | - | TGTGCCACCAGCAGAGACCAATGGGTCGGGGAGCTGTTTTTT | CATSRDQWVGELFF
- | TRBJ2-7 | TRBV7-9 | - | TGTGCCAGCAGCTTACGGTACGAGTCTAGGCGGGGTGAGCAGTACTTC | CASSLRYESRRGEQYF